This T cell receptor beta chain was documented in a study of regulatory T cells in long-lasting Graves disease. General study results and limits: Persistent disease was associated with favored TRBV28 usage and with favored use of TRBJ1-2 and TRBJ2-5.

CDR1 is SGDLS and CDR2 is YYNGEE in the germline V gene. The CDR3 extends over 14 amino acids. Stated time point: newly diagnosed GD, antithyroid drugs for less than 3 months. Extracted PBMC RNA gave rise to the TCR library. Relying on iRepertoire HTBI primers and Arm-PCR of CDR3 regions, the team built TCR beta libraries. One entry per CDR3 protein, called by TCRdb with MiXCR from the multiplex PCR reads. This table holds 350,000 to 500,000 distinct CDR3 sequences, approximately 14% found once. This clonotype appeared a single time. The antigen remains undetermined. One base away lies a much larger clone, so this may be a sequencing read error. These data were likewise used in another study, on T cells in Graves' hyperthyroidism and ophthalmopathy.

This clonotype was sampled from a woman aged 45-65 years with Graves disease. This specimen consisted of peripheral blood mononuclear cells (PBMCs), obtained at new diagnosis, from a patient treated with antithyroid drugs. V gene TRBV9 combines with J gene TRBJ2-3, with unresolved D. The J call may be mistaken, given a closer DNA end match to TRBJ2-7. The CDR3: CASSVGIGTYEQYF. The CDR3 DNA reads TGTGCCAGCAGCGTTGGGATAGGGACCTACGAGCAGTACTTC.